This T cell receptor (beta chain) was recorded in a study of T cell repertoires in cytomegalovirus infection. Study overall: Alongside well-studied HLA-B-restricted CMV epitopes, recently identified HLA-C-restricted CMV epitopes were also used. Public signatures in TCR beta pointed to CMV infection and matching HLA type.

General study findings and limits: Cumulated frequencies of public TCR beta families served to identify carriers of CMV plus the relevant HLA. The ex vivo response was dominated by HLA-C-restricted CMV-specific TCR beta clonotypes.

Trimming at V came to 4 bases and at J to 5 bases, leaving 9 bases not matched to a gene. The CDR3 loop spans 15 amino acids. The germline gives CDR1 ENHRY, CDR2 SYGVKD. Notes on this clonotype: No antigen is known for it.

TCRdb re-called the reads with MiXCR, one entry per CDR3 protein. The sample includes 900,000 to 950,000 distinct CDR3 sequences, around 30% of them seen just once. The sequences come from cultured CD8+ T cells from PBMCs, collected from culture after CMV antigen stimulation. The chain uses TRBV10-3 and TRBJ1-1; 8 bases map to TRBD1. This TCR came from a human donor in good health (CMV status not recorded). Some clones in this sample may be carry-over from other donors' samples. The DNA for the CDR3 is TGTGCCATCAGTGGGCACGACAGGGGAGGGACTGAAGCTTTCTTT. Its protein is CAISGHDRGGTEAFF.